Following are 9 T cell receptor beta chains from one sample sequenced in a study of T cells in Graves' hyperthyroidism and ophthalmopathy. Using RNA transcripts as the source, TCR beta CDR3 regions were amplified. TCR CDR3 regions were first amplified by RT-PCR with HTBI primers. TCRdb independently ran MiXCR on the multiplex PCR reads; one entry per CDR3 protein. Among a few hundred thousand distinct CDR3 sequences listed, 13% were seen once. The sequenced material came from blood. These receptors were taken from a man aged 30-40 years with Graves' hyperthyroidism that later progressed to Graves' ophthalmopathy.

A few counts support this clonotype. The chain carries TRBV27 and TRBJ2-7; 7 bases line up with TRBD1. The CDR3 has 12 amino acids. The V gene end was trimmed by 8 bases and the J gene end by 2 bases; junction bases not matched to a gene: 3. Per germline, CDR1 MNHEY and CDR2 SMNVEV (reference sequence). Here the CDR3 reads CASGQAPYEQYF. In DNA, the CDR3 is TGTGCCAGCGGACAGGCACCCTACGAGCAGTACTTC.

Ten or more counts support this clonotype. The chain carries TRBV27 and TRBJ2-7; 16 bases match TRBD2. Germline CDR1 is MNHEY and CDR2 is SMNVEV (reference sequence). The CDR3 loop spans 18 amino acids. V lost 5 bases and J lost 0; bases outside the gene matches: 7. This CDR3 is CASSPGTSGGGLSYEQYF. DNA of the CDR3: TGTGCCAGCAGTCCCGGGACTAGCGGGGGGGGACTCTCCTACGAGCAGTACTTC.

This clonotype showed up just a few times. This chain's CDR3 is CASSPYRTGYSYNEQFF. The CDR3 DNA follows: TGTGCCAGCAGTCCCTATAGGACAGGCTACTCCTACAATGAGCAGTTCTTC. V is TRBV27 and J is TRBJ2-1, with 7 positions matching TRBD1. The CDR3 totals 17 residues. Per germline, CDR1 MNHEY and CDR2 SMNVEV (reference sequence). V was clipped by 5 bases and J by 0 bases; unmatched bases: 10.

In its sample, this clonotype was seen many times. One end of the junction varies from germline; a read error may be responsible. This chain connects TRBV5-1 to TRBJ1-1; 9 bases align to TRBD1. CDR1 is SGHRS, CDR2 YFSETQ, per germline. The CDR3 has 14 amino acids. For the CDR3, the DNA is TGTGCCAGCAGCCCGGGACAGGGCTACACTGAAGCTTTCTTT. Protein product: CASSPGQGYTEAFF.

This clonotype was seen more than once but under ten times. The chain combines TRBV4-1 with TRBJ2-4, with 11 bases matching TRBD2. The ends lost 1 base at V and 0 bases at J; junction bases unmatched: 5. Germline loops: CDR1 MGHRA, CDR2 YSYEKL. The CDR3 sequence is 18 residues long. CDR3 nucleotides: TGCGCCAGCAGCCAAGGATTAGCGGGGGGGATAGCCAAAAACATTCAGTACTTC. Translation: CASSQGLAGGIAKNIQYF.

CDR3: CATSVGPVQGASGANVLTF. Written as DNA, the CDR3 is TGTGCCACCAGTGTAGGGCCTGTACAGGGGGCGTCTGGGGCCAACGTCCTGACTTTC. The gene calls are TRBV24-1 and TRBJ2-6, with 9 nucleotides matching TRBD1. The CDR3 sequence is 19 residues long. After removal of 5 bases from V and 1 base from J, the junction contained 11 bases not matched to a gene. CDR1 KGHDR and CDR2 SFDVKD come from the germline V gene.

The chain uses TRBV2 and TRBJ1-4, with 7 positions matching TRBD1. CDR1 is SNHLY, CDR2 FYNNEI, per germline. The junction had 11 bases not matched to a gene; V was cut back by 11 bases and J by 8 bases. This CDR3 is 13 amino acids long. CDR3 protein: CAGKTGREEKLFF. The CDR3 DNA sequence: TGTGCCGGAAAGACAGGGAGGGAAGAAAAACTGTTTTTT.

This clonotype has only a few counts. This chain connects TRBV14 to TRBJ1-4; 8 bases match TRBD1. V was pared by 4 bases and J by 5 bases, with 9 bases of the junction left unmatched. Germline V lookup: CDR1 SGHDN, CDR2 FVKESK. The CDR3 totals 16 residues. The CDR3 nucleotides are TGTGCCAGCAGCCCCCGAAACAGGGGGAAGAATGAAAAACTGTTTTTT. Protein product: CASSPRNRGKNEKLFF.

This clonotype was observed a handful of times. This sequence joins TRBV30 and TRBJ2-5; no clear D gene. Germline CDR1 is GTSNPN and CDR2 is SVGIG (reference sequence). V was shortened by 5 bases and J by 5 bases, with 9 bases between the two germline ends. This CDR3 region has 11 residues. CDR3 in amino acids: CAWDRSETQYF. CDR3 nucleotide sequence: TGTGCCTGGGACCGCTCTGAGACCCAGTACTTC.